These 28 T cell receptor beta chains originate from one sample sequenced in a study of cytomegalovirus exposure and HLA in healthy donors. Amplification used 60 Vbeta primers and 13 Jbeta primers. Sequencing used immunoSEQ multiplex PCR; TCRdb keeps in-frame clones, though not all of them. This repertoire shows 150,000 to 200,000 clones, about 85% found once; its top ten account for roughly 2.2%. Specimen: PBMCs. The receptor set was obtained from a man aged 18 to 30 in good health and CMV-seropositive.

The chain employs TRBV5-5 and TRBJ2-3; possibly TRBD2 for D (5 bases). The CDR3 loop spans 14 amino acids. The ends were cut back, 4 bases at V and 0 bases at J, with 9 bases in the middle. The V gene's germline CDR1 is SGHKS and CDR2 YYEKEE (reference sequence). The CDR3 nucleotides are TGTGCCAGCAGCCCACTAGTGAGCACAGATACGCAGTATTTT. Encoded protein: CASSPLVSTDTQYF.

The V and J genes are TRBV7-9 and TRBJ2-6; possible D gene TRBD1, 5 bases. The CDR3 is 16 amino acids. Looked up from germline, CDR1 is SEHNR and CDR2 is FQNEAQ (reference sequence). V shed 7 bases and J shed 0 bases, with 13 bases lying between them. CDR3 residues: CASTLPGPSGANVLTF. The CDR3 DNA sequence: TGTGCCAGCACCCTGCCAGGGCCCTCTGGGGCCAACGTCCTGACTTTC.

This chain uses TRBV6-4 with TRBJ1-1; perhaps TRBD1 as D (5 bases). Germline CDR1 is MRHNA and CDR2 is SNTAGT. CDR3 size: 13 residues. V lost 5 bases and J 1 base, leaving 8 bases between the germline ends. The CDR3 loop is CASSLTENTEAFF. The CDR3 DNA sequence: TGTGCCAGCAGTCTGACAGAGAACACTGAAGCTTTCTTT.

This chain uses TRBV4-2 with TRBJ2-1; TRBD2 aligns across 10 bases. The CDR3 is made up of 18 amino acids. From germline, CDR1 is LGHNA and CDR2 YNFKEQ. The V gene end was trimmed by 0 bases and the J gene end by 5 bases; junction bases not matched to a gene: 10. The DNA for the CDR3 is TGTGCCAGCAGCCAAGATCAATTGTCTAGCGGGGGACACAATGAGCAGTTCTTC. Translating gives CASSQDQLSSGGHNEQFF.

The J gene is TRBJ1-1, the V gene TRBV7-3; TRBD1 matches 12 bases. CDR3 length equals 15 residues. In germline, CDR1 is SGHTA, CDR2 FQGTGA. The V segment lost 5 bases and the J segment 1 base; nucleotides outside the gene matches: 2. CDR3 protein: CASSRGQGANTEAFF. CDR3 nucleotide sequence: TGTGCCAGCAGCAGGGGACAGGGGGCGAACACTGAAGCTTTCTTT.

The chain joins TRBV5-1 to TRBJ2-7; 10 nucleotides match TRBD1. The length of the CDR3 is 13 residues. Germline lookup yields CDR1 SGHRS and CDR2 YFSETQ. With V trimmed by 0 bases and J by 9 bases, 3 bases remained unmatched. The CDR3 nucleotides are TGCGCCAGCAGCTTGGGGGACAGGGGAGCGCAGTACTTC. Residues: CASSLGDRGAQYF.

This clone was observed a few times. The J gene is TRBJ1-6, the V gene TRBV21-1; the D call in the table, TRBD1, was not verified against the DNA. TRBV21-1 is annotated as a pseudogene. The CDR3 runs 15 residues. The CDR3 reads CASSKGQASLSPLHF. The CDR3 DNA follows: TGTGCCAGCAGCAAAGGACAGGCATCCCTTTCACCCCTCCACTTT.

The chain joins TRBV19 to TRBJ1-5, with D possibly TRBD1 on 5 matching bases. Trimming shortened V by 1 base and J by 1 base, and 11 bases separated the two germline ends. From germline, CDR1 is LNHDA and CDR2 SQIVND (reference sequence). This CDR3 has 16 amino acids. The CDR3 sequence is CASSIGRGRSNQPQHF. DNA of the CDR3: TGTGCCAGTAGTATAGGCCGGGGGAGGAGCAATCAGCCCCAGCATTTT.

The genes are TRBV5-1 and TRBJ2-5; D perhaps matches TRBD1 (5 bases). This CDR3 has 13 residues. CDR1 is SGHRS, CDR2 YFSETQ, per germline. With 3 bases removed from V and 5 bases from J, the gap between germline ends came to 11 bases. In DNA, the CDR3 is TGCGCCAGCAGCTCCTCATCAGGGGAGACCCAGTACTTC. Residues: CASSSSSGETQYF.

In this sample, this clone turned up once. The V gene is TRBV7-2, the J gene TRBJ2-7; 8 nucleotides match TRBD2. CDR3 length equals 15 residues. After removal of 6 bases from V and 4 bases from J, the junction contained 11 bases not matched to a gene. Germline values: CDR1 SGHTA, CDR2 FQGNSA. The CDR3 DNA reads as TGTGCCAGCAGTAAGTTAGCGGGGACATCTTACGAGCAGTACTTC. It yields the protein CASSKLAGTSYEQYF. Full variable domain (missing parts from reference TRBV7-2 and TRBJ2-7): GAGVSQSPSNKVTEKGKDVELRCDPISGHTALYWYRQSLGQGLEFLIYFQGNSAPDKSGLPSDRFSAERTGGSVSTLTIQRTQQEDSAVYLCASSKLAGTSYEQYFGPGTRLTVT.

This clone was seen only once. The V gene is TRBV5-1, the J gene TRBJ2-7, with D perhaps TRBD2 (6 bases). The CDR3 consists of 15 residues. Germline loops: CDR1 SGHRS, CDR2 YFSETQ. The germline V and J ends were trimmed by 0 bases and 4 bases, with 14 bases remaining between them. CDR3 region: CASSLDGGSLYEQYF. CDR3 nucleotides: TGCGCCAGCAGCTTGGACGGGGGATCTCTTTACGAGCAGTACTTC.

The V call is TRBV7-3, the J call TRBJ1-5; perhaps TRBD1 as D (5 bases). V was pared by 1 base and J by 1 base, with 11 bases between. In germline, CDR1 is SGHTA, CDR2 FQGTGA. This CDR3 has 16 residues. CDR3 region: CASSLIREGSNQPQHF. CDR3 bases: TGTGCCAGCAGCTTAATCAGGGAGGGGAGCAATCAGCCCCAGCATTTT.

The chain recombines TRBV7-2 with TRBJ2-2, with 7 bases identical to TRBD2. Trimming removed 3 bases from V and 4 bases from J; junction bases left unmatched: 5. CDR1 and CDR2 from the germline V gene are SGHTA and FQGNSA. This CDR3 comprises 15 residues. This CDR3 reads CASSFREAGTGELFF. The CDR3 DNA reads as TGTGCCAGCAGCTTTCGGGAGGCGGGCACCGGGGAGCTGTTTTTT.

J is TRBJ1-1 and V is TRBV19; 10 nucleotides match TRBD1. The germline V gene has CDR1 LNHDA and CDR2 SQIVND (reference sequence). The CDR3 spans 17 residues. V was pared by 5 bases and J by 5 bases, with 14 bases of the junction left unmatched. The CDR3 loop is CASSDAPSGTGETEAFF. In DNA form, the CDR3 reads TGTGCCAGTAGTGACGCTCCATCCGGGACAGGGGAGACTGAAGCTTTCTTT.

This clone was seen a handful of times. V usage is TRBV18 and J usage is TRBJ2-5; 10 positions match TRBD1. Trimming took 3 bases from V and 3 from J; bases not matched to a gene: 1. CDR3 length: 14 amino acids. In germline, CDR1 is KGHSH, CDR2 LQKENI. Here the CDR3 DNA reads TGTGCCAGCTCACCCGGGACAGGGGAAGAGACCCAGTACTTC. Translation: CASSPGTGEETQYF.

The chain employs TRBV7-2 and TRBJ1-6; tentative D call: TRBD1 (6 bases). The CDR3 extends over 13 amino acids. CDR1 and CDR2 (germline): SGHTA, FQGNSA. V gave up 5 bases and J gave up 10 bases, with 12 bases separating them. In DNA form, the CDR3 reads TGTGCCAGCAGCGTTCAGGGGTGGTCACCCCTCCACTTT. Protein product: CASSVQGWSPLHF.

J is TRBJ1-4 and V is TRBV15; TRBD1 aligns across 10 bases. The germline V gene has CDR1 LNHNV and CDR2 YYDKDF (reference sequence). With V trimmed by 2 bases and J by 8 bases, 17 bases remained unmatched. This CDR3 is built from 19 residues. In nucleotides, the CDR3 is TGTGCCACCAGCAGACTTTTACCGGGACAGGGGAATGGTAGAGAAAAACTGTTTTTT. Protein product: CATSRLLPGQGNGREKLFF.

This clone was counted a few times. This chain connects TRBV29-1 to TRBJ1-5; weak D call: TRBD1 (6 bases). Trimming took off 3 bases at V and 5 bases at J, with 11 bases between the two ends. CDR1 SQVTM and CDR2 ANQGSEA come from the germline V gene. The CDR3 contains 13 residues. In nucleotides, the CDR3 is TGCAGCGTTGAGGAAGACAGGTATCAGCCCCAGCATTTT. This sequence encodes CSVEEDRYQPQHF.

This chain uses TRBV11-2 with TRBJ2-7, with 8 bases lining up with TRBD1. The CDR3 has 17 amino acids. CDR1 and CDR2 (germline): SGHAT, FQNNGV. The trim removed 2 bases at V and 6 bases at J, leaving 15 bases unmatched. Here the CDR3 reads CASSLLSRDRLGREQYF. Written as DNA, the CDR3 is TGTGCCAGCAGCTTACTCTCCCGGGACAGGCTTGGTCGCGAGCAGTACTTC. Full variable domain (missing parts from reference TRBV11-2 and TRBJ2-7): EAGVAQSPRYKIIEKRQSVAFWCNPISGHATLYWYQQILGQGPKLLIQFQNNGVVDDSQLPKDRFSAERLKGVDSTLKIQPAKLEDSAVYLCASSLLSRDRLGREQYFGPGTRLTVT.

The CDR3 spells CASSLGGGPYNEQFF. In DNA, the CDR3 is TGTGCCAGCAGCTTAGGCGGGGGCCCCTACAATGAGCAGTTCTTC. This chain connects TRBV7-3 to TRBJ2-1; TRBD2 might be the D (7 bases). Germline values: CDR1 SGHTA, CDR2 FQGTGA. The CDR3 consists of 15 residues. The V gene lost 2 bases and the J gene lost 2 bases, with 10 bases spanning the gap.

J is TRBJ2-7 and V is TRBV7-6, with 11 nucleotides matching TRBD2. The CDR3 sequence is 15 residues long. Germline CDR1 is SGHVS and CDR2 is FNYEAQ. V shed 5 bases and J 4 bases; nucleotides not matched to a gene: 7. CDR3 sequence reads: CASSPRTSGPYEQYF. CDR3 in DNA: TGTGCCAGCAGCCCCCGGACTAGCGGGCCATACGAGCAGTACTTC.

CDR3 sequence reads: CASSLVLGTSGGYNEQFF. CDR3 DNA: TGTGCCAGCAGCTTGGTTCTAGGGACTAGCGGGGGCTACAATGAGCAGTTCTTC. The chain has TRBV5-8 and TRBJ2-1, with 14 bases fitting TRBD2. CDR1 is SGHTS, CDR2 YDEGEE, per germline. The V segment lost 0 bases and the J segment 3 bases; nucleotides outside the gene matches: 5. The CDR3 has 18 residues.

This chain connects TRBV29-1 to TRBJ2-5; 7 bases agree with TRBD2. V shed 4 bases and J 5 bases; nucleotides not matched to a gene: 7. Germline-derived CDR1 and CDR2 are SQVTM and ANQGSEA. The CDR3 consists of 13 residues. The CDR3 here is CSVGVLGGETQYF. CDR3 sequence (DNA): TGCAGCGTTGGTGTCTTGGGAGGGGAGACCCAGTACTTC.

The V call is TRBV7-9, the J call TRBJ1-5, with TRBD1 as a possible D gene (5 bases). Germline values: CDR1 SEHNR, CDR2 FQNEAQ (reference sequence). This CDR3 contains 16 residues. With 4 bases removed from V and 1 base from J, the gap between germline ends came to 14 bases. CDR3 coding DNA: TGTGCCAGCAGCTACTCGGACCGGGGGAGCAATCAGCCCCAGCATTTT. This translates into CASSYSDRGSNQPQHF. The entire variable domain, with the rest obtained from reference TRBV7-9 and TRBJ1-5, is as follows: DTGVSQNPRHKITKRGQNVTFRCDPISEHNRLYWYRQTLGQGPEFLTYFQNEAQLEKSRLLSDRFSAERPKGSFSTLEIQRTEQGDSAMYLCASSYSDRGSNQPQHFGDGTRLSIL.

The chain carries TRBV9 and TRBJ2-7, with D possibly being TRBD2 (6 bases). The germline gives CDR1 SGDLS, CDR2 YYNGEE. This CDR3 has 17 residues. Trimming removed 4 bases from V and 6 bases from J, with 26 bases in between. CDR3: CASSSPLGGHNTGEQYF. The CDR3 DNA reads as TGTGCCAGCAGCTCCCCCTTGGGAGGACACAACACCGGCGAGCAGTACTTC.

The chain couples TRBV5-1 to TRBJ2-2; D may be TRBD1 (6 bases). Trimming removed 5 bases at V and 6 bases at J, with 14 bases between. Germline V gene data show CDR1 as SGHRS and CDR2 as YFSETQ. The CDR3 loop spans 14 amino acids. The CDR3 nucleotides are TGCGCCAGCAGTCGAGAGGGGGTCCCCGGGGAGCTGTTTTTT. This encodes CASSREGVPGELFF.

This clone occurred once. The rearrangement links TRBV4-3 to TRBJ2-3; D possibly corresponds to TRBD1 (5 bases). The CDR3 is 16 residues long. Per germline, CDR1 LGHNA and CDR2 YSLEER. V was pared by 4 bases and J by 0 bases, with 14 bases between. The CDR3 DNA is TGCGCCAGCAGCCTTCTGGGTGGGGCCAGCACAGATACGCAGTATTTT. Protein product: CASSLLGGASTDTQYF.

This chain links TRBV20-1 with TRBJ2-3; D uncertain. The germline V gene has CDR1 DFQATT and CDR2 SNEGSKA (reference sequence). Trimming took off 1 base at V and 3 bases at J, with 2 bases between the two ends. The CDR3 has 11 residues. The CDR3 loop reads CSARVTDTQYF. The CDR3 DNA is TGCAGTGCTAGAGTAACAGATACGCAGTATTTT.